Listed below are T cell receptor beta chains from one sample, sequenced in a study of blood T cell repertoires in COVID-19. This table comes from immunoSEQ multiplex PCR, and its TCRdb copy is limited to in-frame clones, with some not included. The sample shows about 220,000 clones, 82% of them seen only once. What was sequenced was peripheral blood. The receptors here all came from a woman in her seventies with COVID-19, enrolled during active disease. The CDR3 runs from the conserved cysteine through the conserved F or W. Fields, in order: CDR3 protein, CDR3 DNA, J gene, D gene, clone size, V gene. D genes are given only for firm matches. Clone size is not always given. Where it is, it says once, few, many or a class for expanded clones.

CDR3: CASSQGHPRTGNTIYF
DNA: TGTGCCAGCAGCCAGGGACATCCTCGGACTGGAAACACCATATATTTT
J: TRBJ1-3
D: .
size: .
V: TRBV7-9

CDR3: CASILGAPKGTEAFF
DNA: TGTGCCAGCATCCTTGGGGCACCAAAGGGGACTGAAGCTTTCTTT
J: TRBJ1-1
D: .
size: .
V: TRBV2

CDR3: CASSETGREAYEQYF
DNA: TGTGCCAGCAGCGAGACAGGAAGAGAAGCCTACGAGCAGTACTTC
J: TRBJ2-7
D: .
size: .
V: TRBV5-6

CDR3: CASSIDRDQPQHF
DNA: TGCGCCAGCAGCATTGACAGGGATCAGCCCCAGCATTTT
J: TRBJ1-5
D: TRBD1
size: .
V: TRBV5-1

CDR3: CASTYRGPRSVEAFF
DNA: TGTGCCAGCACCTACAGGGGCCCTCGTAGTGTTGAAGCTTTCTTT
J: TRBJ1-1
D: TRBD1
size: .
V: TRBV28

CDR3: CASSLGRQGTTGELFF
DNA: TGTGCCAGCAGCCTAGGAAGACAAGGAACAACCGGGGAGCTGTTTTTT
J: TRBJ2-2
D: .
size: .
V: TRBV3-1/TRBV3-2

CDR3: CASSEEGMAGLSYNEQFF
DNA: TGTGCCAGCAGTGAAGAAGGGATGGCGGGACTCTCCTACAATGAGCAGTTCTTC
J: TRBJ2-1
D: .
size: .
V: TRBV2

CDR3: CASSRDGTGDGYTF
DNA: TGCGCCAGCAGCCGAGACGGGACAGGGGATGGCTACACCTTC
J: TRBJ1-2
D: TRBD1
size: .
V: TRBV5-1

CDR3: CATSRDKGEKLFF
DNA: TGTGCCACCAGCAGAGATAAGGGGGAAAAACTGTTTTTT
J: TRBJ1-4
D: .
size: few
V: TRBV15

CDR3: CASSIRGQNSGANVLTF
DNA: TGTGCCAGTAGTATAAGGGGTCAAAACTCTGGGGCCAACGTCCTGACTTTC
J: TRBJ2-6
D: .
size: .
V: TRBV19

CDR3: CASSFQVDTEAFF
DNA: TGTGCCAGCAGCTTTCAGGTGGACACTGAAGCTTTCTTT
J: TRBJ1-1
D: .
size: .
V: TRBV5-4

CDR3: CAIRERENDEQFF
DNA: TGTGCCATCAGAGAGCGGGAGAACGATGAGCAGTTCTTC
J: TRBJ2-1
D: TRBD2
size: .
V: TRBV10-3

CDR3: CASSLQGPAGGAYNEQFF
DNA: TGCGCCAGCAGCCTGCAAGGACCCGCGGGGGGGGCCTACAATGAGCAGTTCTTC
J: TRBJ2-1
D: TRBD2
size: .
V: TRBV5-1

CDR3: CASSPLGTGGDSGNTIYF
DNA: TGTGCCAGCTCACCACTCGGGACAGGGGGGGACTCTGGAAACACCATATATTTT
J: TRBJ1-3
D: TRBD1
size: .
V: TRBV18

CDR3: CATRLNLVRPLVAGELFF
DNA: TGTGCCACCCGGTTGAACCTGGTGCGCCCGCTCGTCGCCGGGGAGCTGTTTTTT
J: TRBJ2-2
D: .
size: once
V: TRBV6-9

CDR3: CASSRDRAGEKLFF
DNA: TGTGCCAGCAGCCGTGACAGGGCGGGTGAAAAACTGTTTTTT
J: TRBJ1-4
D: TRBD1
size: few
V: TRBV5-6

CDR3: CASSIASGLGEQFF
DNA: TGTGCCAGTAGTATTGCAAGCGGGCTGGGGGAGCAGTTCTTC
J: TRBJ2-1
D: .
size: few
V: TRBV19

CDR3: CASSTSGDTQYF
DNA: TGTGCCAGCAGTACTAGCGGGGATACGCAGTATTTT
J: TRBJ2-3
D: TRBD2
size: .
V: TRBV6-6

CDR3: CASSLRVPGDGYTF
DNA: TGTGCCAGCAGCCTCCGGGTCCCTGGAGATGGCTACACCTTC
J: TRBJ1-2
D: .
size: .
V: TRBV3-1/TRBV3-2

CDR3: CASTQTYPKNIQYF
DNA: TGTGCCAGCACCCAGACATATCCCAAAAACATTCAGTACTTC
J: TRBJ2-4
D: .
size: .
V: TRBV28

CDR3: CASSSRGGSQSLSQHF
DNA: TGTGCCAGCAGTTCCCGCGGGGGCTCTCAATCATTGTCCCAGCATTTT
J: TRBJ1-5
D: .
size: once
V: TRBV6-2/TRBV6-3

CDR3: CASSTYSGSSDEQYF
DNA: TGTGCCAGCAGTACCTATAGCGGGAGTAGCGACGAGCAGTACTTC
J: TRBJ2-7
D: TRBD2
size: .
V: TRBV2

CDR3: CASSLMTSPLHF
DNA: TGTGCCAGCAGTTTAATGACATCACCCCTCCACTTT
J: TRBJ1-6
D: .
size: .
V: TRBV28

CDR3: CAIGQGPGELFF
DNA: TGTGCCATTGGACAGGGCCCCGGGGAGCTGTTTTTT
J: TRBJ2-2
D: TRBD1
size: once
V: TRBV10-3

CDR3: CASSASMNTEAFF
DNA: TGTGCCAGCAGCGCCAGTATGAACACTGAAGCTTTCTTT
J: TRBJ1-1
D: .
size: .
V: TRBV9

CDR3: CASSVMGGKGQETQYF
DNA: TGTGCCAGCAGCGTTATGGGGGGAAAAGGGCAAGAGACCCAGTACTTC
J: TRBJ2-5
D: .
size: .
V: TRBV9

CDR3: CSVASGDRGYYGYTF
DNA: TGCAGCGTCGCAAGCGGGGACAGGGGGTACTATGGCTACACCTTC
J: TRBJ1-2
D: TRBD1
size: .
V: TRBV29-1

CDR3: CASSVGMGLRGYTF
DNA: TGTGCCAGCAGCGTAGGTATGGGCCTGAGAGGCTACACCTTC
J: TRBJ1-2
D: .
size: .
V: TRBV9

CDR3: CASSVKLEGGYEQYF
DNA: TGCGCCAGCAGCGTGAAATTAGAAGGAGGATACGAGCAGTACTTC
J: TRBJ2-7
D: .
size: .
V: TRBV5-1

CDR3: CASSPGTGGVKLFF
DNA: TGTGCCAGCAGCCCCGGGACAGGCGGCGTAAAACTGTTTTTT
J: TRBJ1-4
D: TRBD1
size: .
V: TRBV5-4

CDR3: CASSFIQGSGEQYF
DNA: TGTGCCAGCAGTTTCATACAGGGTTCGGGCGAGCAGTACTTC
J: TRBJ2-7
D: .
size: .
V: TRBV6-5

CDR3: CASSLGLAMDEQFF
DNA: TGTGCCAGCAGCTTGGGACTAGCCATGGATGAGCAGTTCTTC
J: TRBJ2-1
D: TRBD2
size: once
V: TRBV5-4

CDR3: CASSESSREGYTF
DNA: TGTGCCAGCAGTGAATCGTCGAGGGAGGGCTACACCTTC
J: TRBJ1-2
D: .
size: .
V: TRBV25-1

CDR3: CASSPYEGVRGQGYQPQHF
DNA: TGTGCCAGTAGTCCATATGAGGGGGTAAGGGGACAGGGCTATCAGCCCCAGCATTTT
J: TRBJ1-5
D: TRBD1
size: few
V: TRBV19

CDR3: CSVEVDSKNTEAFF
DNA: TGCAGCGTTGAAGTCGACAGCAAGAACACTGAAGCTTTCTTT
J: TRBJ1-1
D: .
size: .
V: TRBV29-1

CDR3: CASRTGGGSYEQYF
DNA: TGTGCCAGCAGGACGGGAGGTGGATCCTACGAGCAGTACTTC
J: TRBJ2-7
D: TRBD2
size: .
V: TRBV2

CDR3: CASSSMAGTRTNEQFF
DNA: TGTGCCAGCAGCTCCATGGCCGGGACTAGAACCAATGAGCAGTTCTTC
J: TRBJ2-1
D: TRBD2
size: once
V: TRBV7-3

CDR3: CASSPQLAGVAGELFF
DNA: TGTGCCAGTAGTCCGCAACTAGCGGGAGTGGCCGGGGAGCTGTTTTTT
J: TRBJ2-2
D: TRBD2
size: .
V: TRBV19

CDR3: CSASLGAWDPITDTQYF
DNA: TGCAGTGCTAGTCTAGGGGCATGGGATCCCATCACAGATACGCAGTATTTT
J: TRBJ2-3
D: .
size: .
V: TRBV20-1

CDR3: CASSLRAAGGSFSTDTQYF
DNA: TGCGCCAGCAGCCTTAGGGCGGCGGGAGGATCATTCAGCACAGATACGCAGTATTTT
J: TRBJ2-3
D: TRBD2
size: .
V: TRBV4-3

CDR3: CASDDWQRNYGYTF
DNA: TGTGCCAGCGACGATTGGCAGCGTAACTATGGCTACACCTTC
J: TRBJ1-2
D: .
size: few
V: TRBV7-9

CDR3: CASGDSLSVDTQYF
DNA: TGTGCCAGCGGGGACAGCCTTTCCGTGGATACGCAGTATTTT
J: TRBJ2-3
D: TRBD1
size: .
V: TRBV2